The 14 T cell receptor beta chains listed next were all sequenced from one sample in a study of T cells in Graves' hyperthyroidism and ophthalmopathy. RNA transcripts served as the template for amplifying TCR beta CDR3 regions. The HTBI set primed first-round TCR CDR3 RT-PCR. TCRdb passed the multiplex PCR reads through MiXCR, listing each CDR3 protein once. The table has fewer than 55,000 distinct CDR3 sequences, approximately 58% seen once. Sequenced material: peripheral blood or thyroid tissue (not recorded which). The source is a man aged 18 to 29 with Graves' hyperthyroidism.

This clonotype was counted a single time. The V call is TRBV20-1, the J call TRBJ2-5; a possible D gene is TRBD1 (6 bases). With 3 bases removed from V and 1 base from J, the gap between germline ends came to 12 bases. This CDR3 has 14 residues. Germline V gene lookup returns CDR1 DFQATT and CDR2 SNEGSKA (reference sequence). CDR3 residues: CSARRQDRQETQYF. The CDR3 DNA sequence: TGCAGTGCTAGGAGACAGGACCGCCAAGAGACCCAGTACTTC.

The J gene is TRBJ1-1, the V gene TRBV25-1, with D possibly being TRBD1 (6 bases). Germline assignment: CDR1 MGHDK and CDR2 SYGVNS. The CDR3 covers 14 residues. Trimming removed 1 base from V and 1 base from J, with 7 bases in between. This CDR3 reads CASSEWGANTEAFF. The CDR3 DNA is TGTGCCAGCAGTGAATGGGGGGCGAACACTGAAGCTTTCTTT.

The J gene is TRBJ1-2, the V gene TRBV10-1; 7 bases match TRBD1. CDR3 length: 13 residues. CDR1 is WNHNN and CDR2 is SYGVQD in the germline V gene (reference sequence). V was clipped by 6 bases and J by 7 bases; unmatched bases: 8. CDR3 nucleotides: TGCGCCAGCAGAGACAGGGAGGTTGGTGGCTACACCTTC. Translation gives CASRDREVGGYTF.

This clonotype occurred many times. V is TRBV29-1 and J is TRBJ1-5; 9 bases match TRBD1. V was pared by 6 bases and J by 4 bases, with 7 bases of the junction left unmatched. Per the germline V gene, CDR1 is SQVTM and CDR2 is ANQGSEA. There are 14 residues in the CDR3. The CDR3 sequence: CSVSGTGPNQPQHF. CDR3 coding DNA: TGCAGCGTCTCCGGGACAGGGCCTAATCAGCCCCAGCATTTT.

Concerning this clonotype: With a much larger clone just one base away, this may be a read error. The gene calls are TRBV7-2 and TRBJ1-5; D is unresolved. CDR3 size: 15 residues. The germline V gene encodes CDR1 SGHTA and CDR2 FQGNSA. Trimming removed 6 bases at V and 9 bases at J, with 21 bases between. The CDR3 protein is CASSPETFGVGPQHF. The CDR3 region has the DNA TGTGCCAGCAGTCCCGAAACTTTTGGTGTAGGGCCCCAGCATTTT.

The rearrangement joins TRBV6-2 or TRBV6-3 to TRBJ2-7, with 14 nucleotides matching TRBD2. Germline-derived CDR1 and CDR2 are MNHEY and SVGEGT. The CDR3 has 16 residues. V lost 2 bases to trimming and J lost 7 bases; unmatched junction nucleotides: 7. The CDR3 loop is CASSYPGTSGSSEQYF. The CDR3 nucleotides read TGTGCCAGCAGTTACCCTGGGACTAGCGGGAGTAGTGAGCAGTACTTC.

The V and J genes are TRBV2 and TRBJ1-6, with 8 bases aligning to TRBD1. The ends lost 10 bases at V and 7 bases at J; junction bases unmatched: 6. The germline V gene encodes CDR1 SNHLY and CDR2 FYNNEI. The CDR3 is made up of 13 amino acids. CDR3 DNA sequence: TGTGCCATTCAGGGGGCTCGGAATTCACCCCTCCACTTT. Amino acids: CAIQGARNSPLHF.

On this clonotype itself: Mismatch with germline at one junction end may stem from a read error. The CDR3 nucleotides read TGCGCCAGCAGCTTAGGAGGGTTCGGCCCAACCACTGAAGCTCTCTTT. Its protein product is CASSLGGFGPTTEALF. The chain is built from TRBV7-8 and TRBJ1-1; D is ambiguous. The CDR3 covers 16 residues. Germline V CDR1 and CDR2: SGHVS, FQNEAQ. Full variable domain (remainder filled in from reference TRBV7-8 and TRBJ1-1): GAGVSQSPRYKVAKRGQDVALRCDPISGHVSLFWYQQALGQGPEFLTYFQNEAQLDKSGLPSDRFFAERPEGSVSTLKIQRTQQEDSAVYLCASSLGGFGPTTEALFGQGTRLTVV.

Comments on this clonotype: This is likely a read error, given that the CDR3 carries no conserved phenylalanine or tryptophan at its end. It is unclear where the CDR3 begins or ends on the DNA, so no DNA is shown, and the CDR3 is as TCRdb lists it. The chain links TRBV7-9 to TRBJ2-1. The germline CDR1 and CDR2 sequences are SEHNR and FQNEAQ (reference sequence). The CDR3 totals 9 residues, both ends included. CDR3 protein: CASSQIRGL.

This sequence joins TRBV6-5 and TRBJ1-2; 9 positions match TRBD1. CDR1 and CDR2 from the germline V gene are MNHEY and SVGAGI. The CDR3 runs 13 residues. V gave up 6 bases and J gave up 7 bases; unmatched junction bases: 6. CDR3 coding DNA: TGTGCCAGCAGACAGGGACAGGGTCGTGGCTACACCTTC. This sequence encodes CASRQGQGRGYTF.

This chain joins TRBV7-2 and TRBJ1-5; 10 positions match TRBD1. The germline CDR1 and CDR2 sequences are SGHTA and FQGNSA. This CDR3 spans 19 amino acids. V was pared by 5 bases and J by 5 bases, with 18 bases of the junction left unmatched. The CDR3 DNA reads as TGTGCCAGCAGCCCCAAGTGGGAGTTCCGGGACAGGGGTGATCAGCCCCAGCATTTT. Protein sequence: CASSPKWEFRDRGDQPQHF.

Worth noting for this clonotype: The junction shows a germline mismatch at one end, possibly a read error. V usage is TRBV10-2 and J usage is TRBJ2-7; no clear D. Germline CDR1 and CDR2: WSHSY and SAAADI. There are 13 residues in the CDR3. In DNA, the CDR3 is TGTGCCAGCAGCCCAGGCGGCTCCTACGAGCAGTACTTC. This codes for CASSPGGSYEQYF.

At least ten counts were recorded for this clonotype. The rearrangement uses TRBV5-1 and TRBJ1-2; 8 bases line up with TRBD1. The CDR3 has 14 residues. CDR1 SGHRS and CDR2 YFSETQ come from the germline V gene. V shed 4 bases and J 4 bases; nucleotides not matched to a gene: 6. In DNA, the CDR3 is TGCGCCAGCAGCCCGGGACAGGCCGGCTATGGCTACACCTTC. Protein product: CASSPGQAGYGYTF.

There are many counts of this clonotype. The V call is TRBV19, the J call TRBJ1-5; 11 positions match TRBD1. The length of the CDR3 is 15 residues. The germline V gene has CDR1 LNHDA and CDR2 SQIVND (reference sequence). With 3 bases clipped from V and 4 bases from J, the junction kept 2 bases outside the gene matches. As DNA, the CDR3 is TGTGCCAGTAGTATGGACAGGGGGCGAAATCAGCCCCAGCATTTT. It translates to CASSMDRGRNQPQHF.